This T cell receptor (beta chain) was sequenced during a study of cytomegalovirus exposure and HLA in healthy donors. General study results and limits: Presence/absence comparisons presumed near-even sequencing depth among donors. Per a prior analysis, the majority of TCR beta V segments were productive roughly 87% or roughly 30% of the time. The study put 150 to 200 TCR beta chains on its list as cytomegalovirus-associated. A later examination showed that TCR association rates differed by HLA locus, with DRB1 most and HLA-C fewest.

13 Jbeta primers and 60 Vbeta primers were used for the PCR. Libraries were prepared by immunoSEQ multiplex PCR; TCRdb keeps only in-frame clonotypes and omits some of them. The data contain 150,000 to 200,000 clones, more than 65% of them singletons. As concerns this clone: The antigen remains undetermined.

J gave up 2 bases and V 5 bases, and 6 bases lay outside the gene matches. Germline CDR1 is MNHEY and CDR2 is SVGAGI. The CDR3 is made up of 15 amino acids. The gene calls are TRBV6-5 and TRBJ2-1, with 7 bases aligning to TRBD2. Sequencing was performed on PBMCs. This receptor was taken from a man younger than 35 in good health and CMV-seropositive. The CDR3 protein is CASSPLAAAYNEQFF. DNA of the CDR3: TGTGCCAGCAGTCCCCTAGCGGCTGCCTACAATGAGCAGTTCTTC.